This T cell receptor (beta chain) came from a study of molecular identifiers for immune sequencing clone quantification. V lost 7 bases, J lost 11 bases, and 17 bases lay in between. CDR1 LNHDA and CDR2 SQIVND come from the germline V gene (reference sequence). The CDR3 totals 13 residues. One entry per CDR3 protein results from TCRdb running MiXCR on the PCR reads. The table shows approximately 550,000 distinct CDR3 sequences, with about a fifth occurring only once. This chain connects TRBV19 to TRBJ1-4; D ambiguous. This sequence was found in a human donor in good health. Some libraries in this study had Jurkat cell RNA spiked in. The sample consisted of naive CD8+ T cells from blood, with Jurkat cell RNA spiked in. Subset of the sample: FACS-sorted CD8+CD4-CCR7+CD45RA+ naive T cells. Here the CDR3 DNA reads TGTGCCAGTACCTCCCTGGACGCCGCGAAACTGTTTTTT. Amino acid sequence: CASTSLDAAKLFF.